The present entry profiles one T cell receptor beta chain with its context. Antigen unknown. The data stem from a study of metastatic and nonmetastatic thyroid tumors. About the study: Patients with malignant and benign thyroid disease provided blood and tumor or nodule tissue, whose repertoires were compared. Study results and caveats: Reportedly, malignant thyroid tumors had significantly higher TCR beta diversity than benign nodules, in blood and tumor.

The CDR3 is 14 residues long. V was shortened by 3 bases and J by 3 bases, with 14 bases between the two germline ends. Per germline, CDR1 DFQATT and CDR2 SNEGSKA (reference sequence). Study processing details: Clinicopathological groups supplied CDR3 differences that were used to build a distant-metastasis classifier for papillary thyroid cancer. TCRdb reanalyzed the PCR reads via MiXCR. In this record, the V and J calls reflect TCRdb's handling and not the investigators' own analysis. The sample records about 14,000 clones, approximately 30% being singletons. Every patient underwent thyroid surgery untreated.

Sequenced sample: tumor tissue. The chain carries TRBV20-1 and TRBJ2-5; TRBD2 might be the D (6 bases). This TCR came from a female donor with papillary thyroid cancer or a benign thyroid nodule (not recorded which). Some clones in this sample may be carry-over from other donors' samples. CDR3 sequence: CSASRRDHEETQYF. CDR3 nucleotides: TGCAGTGCTAGTCGGCGGGACCATGAAGAGACCCAGTACTTC.